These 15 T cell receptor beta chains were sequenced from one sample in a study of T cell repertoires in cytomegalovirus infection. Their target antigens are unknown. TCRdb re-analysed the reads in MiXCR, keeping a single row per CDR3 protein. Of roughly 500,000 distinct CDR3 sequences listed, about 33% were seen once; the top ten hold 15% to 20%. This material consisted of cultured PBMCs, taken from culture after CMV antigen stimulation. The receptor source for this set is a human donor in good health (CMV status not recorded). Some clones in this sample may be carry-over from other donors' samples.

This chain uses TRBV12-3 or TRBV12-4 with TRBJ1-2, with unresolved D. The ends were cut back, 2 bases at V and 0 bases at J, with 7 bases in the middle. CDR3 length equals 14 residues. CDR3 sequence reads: CASSLPVANYGYTF. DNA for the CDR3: TGTGCCAGCAGTTTACCCGTAGCTAACTATGGCTACACCTTC.

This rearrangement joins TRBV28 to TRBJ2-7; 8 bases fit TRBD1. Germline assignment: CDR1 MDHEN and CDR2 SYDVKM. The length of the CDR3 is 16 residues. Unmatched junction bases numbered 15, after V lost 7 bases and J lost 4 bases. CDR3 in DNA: TGTGCCAGCACTTCATCCCCAGGACAGGGCTCATACGAGCAGTACTTC. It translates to CASTSSPGQGSYEQYF. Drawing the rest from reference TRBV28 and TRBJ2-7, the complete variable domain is DVKVTQSSRYLVKRTGEKVFLECVQDMDHENMFWYRQDPGLGLRLIYFSYDVKMKEKGDIPEGYSVSREKKERFSLILESASTNQTSMYLCASTSSPGQGSYEQYFGPGTRLTVT.

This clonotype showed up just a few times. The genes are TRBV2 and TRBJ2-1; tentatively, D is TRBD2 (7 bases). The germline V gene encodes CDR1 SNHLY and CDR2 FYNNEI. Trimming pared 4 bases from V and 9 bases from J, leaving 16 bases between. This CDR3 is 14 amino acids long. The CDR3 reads CASSGLGGGAEQFF. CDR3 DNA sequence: TGTGCCAGCAGTGGGCTTGGCGGGGGCGCTGAGCAGTTCTTC.

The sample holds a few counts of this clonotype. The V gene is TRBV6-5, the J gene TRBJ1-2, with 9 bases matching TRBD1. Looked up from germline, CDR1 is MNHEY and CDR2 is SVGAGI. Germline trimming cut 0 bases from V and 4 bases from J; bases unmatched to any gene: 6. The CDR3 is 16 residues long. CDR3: CASSYSFSGQGYGYTF. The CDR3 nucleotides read TGTGCCAGCAGTTACTCCTTCTCGGGACAGGGCTATGGCTACACCTTC.

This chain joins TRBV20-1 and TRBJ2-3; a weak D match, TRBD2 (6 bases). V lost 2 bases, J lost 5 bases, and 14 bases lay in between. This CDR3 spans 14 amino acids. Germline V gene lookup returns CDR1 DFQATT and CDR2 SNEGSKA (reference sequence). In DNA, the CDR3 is TGCAGTGCTAGATCGCGGGATAGAGTAGATACGCAGTATTTT. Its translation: CSARSRDRVDTQYF.

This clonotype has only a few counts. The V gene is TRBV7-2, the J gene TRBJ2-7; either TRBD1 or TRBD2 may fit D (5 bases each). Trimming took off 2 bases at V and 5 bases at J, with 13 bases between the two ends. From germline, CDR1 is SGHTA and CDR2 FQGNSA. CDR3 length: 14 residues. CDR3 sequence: CASSLRQGPDEQYF. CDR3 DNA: TGTGCCAGCAGCTTAAGGCAGGGACCGGACGAGCAGTACTTC. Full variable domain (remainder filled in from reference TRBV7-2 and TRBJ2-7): GAGVSQSPSNKVTEKGKDVELRCDPISGHTALYWYRQSLGQGLEFLIYFQGNSAPDKSGLPSDRFSAERTGGSVSTLTIQRTQQEDSAVYLCASSLRQGPDEQYFGPGTRLTVT.

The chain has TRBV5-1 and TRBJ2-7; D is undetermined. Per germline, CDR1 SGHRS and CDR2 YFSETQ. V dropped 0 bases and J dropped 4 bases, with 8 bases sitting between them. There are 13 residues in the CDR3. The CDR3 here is CASSLANVYEQYF. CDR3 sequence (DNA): TGCGCCAGCAGCTTGGCGAACGTTTACGAGCAGTACTTC.

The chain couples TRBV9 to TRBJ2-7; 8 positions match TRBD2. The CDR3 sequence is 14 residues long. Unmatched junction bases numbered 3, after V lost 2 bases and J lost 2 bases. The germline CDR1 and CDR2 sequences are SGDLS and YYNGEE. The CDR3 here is CASSVGREAYEQYF. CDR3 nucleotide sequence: TGTGCCAGCAGCGTTGGGCGGGAGGCCTACGAGCAGTACTTC.

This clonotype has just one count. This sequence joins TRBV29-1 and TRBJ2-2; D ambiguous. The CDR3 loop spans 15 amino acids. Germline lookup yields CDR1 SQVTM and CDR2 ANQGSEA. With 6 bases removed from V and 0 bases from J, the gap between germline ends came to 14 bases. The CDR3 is CSVYNLAANTGELFF. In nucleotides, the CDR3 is TGCAGCGTGTACAACTTAGCCGCGAACACCGGGGAGCTGTTTTTT.

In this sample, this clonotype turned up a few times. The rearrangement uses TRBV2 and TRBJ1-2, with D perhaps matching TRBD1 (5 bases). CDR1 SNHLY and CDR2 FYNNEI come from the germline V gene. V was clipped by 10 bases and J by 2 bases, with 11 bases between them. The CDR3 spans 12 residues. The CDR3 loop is CATLRGNYGYTF. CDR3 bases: TGTGCCACCTTACGGGGCAACTATGGCTACACCTTC.

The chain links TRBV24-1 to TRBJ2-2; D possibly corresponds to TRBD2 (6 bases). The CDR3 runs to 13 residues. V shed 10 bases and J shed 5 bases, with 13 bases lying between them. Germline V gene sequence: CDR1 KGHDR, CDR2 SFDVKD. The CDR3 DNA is TGTGCCACGTCGGGGGTGGGAACCGGGGAGCTGTTTTTT. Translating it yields CATSGVGTGELFF.

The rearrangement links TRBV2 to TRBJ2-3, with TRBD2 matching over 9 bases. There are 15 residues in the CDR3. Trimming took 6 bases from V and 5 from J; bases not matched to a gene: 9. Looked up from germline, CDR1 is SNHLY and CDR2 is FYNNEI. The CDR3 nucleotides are TGTGCCAGCAGACCAGATAGCGGGAGTGGAGATACGCAGTATTTT. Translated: CASRPDSGSGDTQYF.

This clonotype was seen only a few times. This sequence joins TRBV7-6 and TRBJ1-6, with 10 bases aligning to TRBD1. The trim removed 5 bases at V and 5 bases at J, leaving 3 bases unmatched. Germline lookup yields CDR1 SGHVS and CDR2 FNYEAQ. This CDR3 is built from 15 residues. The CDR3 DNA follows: TGTGCCAGCAGCCGCGGACAGGGGGATAATTCACCCCTCCACTTT. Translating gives CASSRGQGDNSPLHF.

CDR3 amino acids: CASSYEGSPLHF. CDR3 DNA sequence: TGTGCCAGCAGTTACGAGGGTTCACCCCTCCACTTT. The rearrangement uses TRBV6-5 and TRBJ1-6; the D is unclear. Germline V gene lookup returns CDR1 MNHEY and CDR2 SVGAGI. Deletions cut 2 bases from V and 9 bases from J, with 5 bases between. This CDR3 has 12 residues.

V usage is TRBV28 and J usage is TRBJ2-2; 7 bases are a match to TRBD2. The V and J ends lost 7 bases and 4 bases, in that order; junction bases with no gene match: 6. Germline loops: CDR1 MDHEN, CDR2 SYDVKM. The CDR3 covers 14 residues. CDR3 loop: CASKRGRGTGELFF. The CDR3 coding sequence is TGTGCCAGCAAACGGGGGAGGGGCACCGGGGAGCTGTTTTTT.